This T cell receptor beta chain is from a study of a mutant IDH1 vaccine in newly diagnosed glioma. The CDR3 covers 14 residues. Germline trimming cut 5 bases from V and 8 bases from J; bases unmatched to any gene: 10. Germline V gene lookup returns CDR1 SNHLY and CDR2 FYNNEI. Time point defined: week 23, last vaccination. Each dose delivered 300 ug of mutant IDH1 20-mer peptide subcutaneously with imiquimod. This table comes from immunoSEQ multiplex PCR, and its TCRdb copy is limited to in-frame clones, with some not included. Among about 20,000 clones, around 82% were seen once, and the ten largest hold about 13%. This clone was seen just once. As yet, its antigen is unknown.

Sample: PBMCs, taken from a glioma patient whose treatment included an IDH1 peptide vaccine. The chain recombines TRBV2 with TRBJ1-2; 8 nucleotides line up with TRBD1. The source is a man between 25 and 39 years old with glioma. As DNA, the CDR3 is TGTGCCAGCAGTCCTTGGACAGGGAGAGAGGGCTACACCTTC. Translation gives CASSPWTGREGYTF. Supplemented by reference TRBV2 and TRBJ1-2, the full variable domain reads EPEVTQTPSHQVTQMGQEVILRCVPISNHLYFYWYRQILGQKVEFLVSFYNNEISEKSEIFDDQFSVERPDGSNFTLKIRSTKLEDSAMYFCASSPWTGREGYTFGSGTRLTVV.